This T cell receptor (beta chain) was profiled in a study of T and B cells in COVID-19 patients. Whole-study context: COVID-19 patients gave peripheral blood either during active infection or after recovery. Broader study findings: Patients with COVID-19 reportedly showed strongly skewed T cell receptor beta variable and joining gene usage. At recovery TRB diversity and richness exceeded healthy donors, after highly clonal active COVID-19 repertoires. No sequencing was yet done of CD4+, regulatory or CD8+ subsets, or of SARS-CoV-2-responsive or tetramer+ sorted cells.

This clonotype is labeled as medium-sized (0.01 to 0.1%). The target antigen is unknown. V trimming: 6 bases; J trimming: 6 bases; junction bases outside the gene matches: 5. Germline V gene sequence: CDR1 MNHEY, CDR2 SMNVEV (reference sequence). The CDR3 loop spans 12 amino acids. TRB was amplified from about 250-500 ng of blood genomic DNA. BIOMED2 TRB-A/B primer pools were used in multiplex TRB PCR. TCRdb passed the multiplex PCR reads through MiXCR, listing each CDR3 protein once. This table has around 6,000 distinct CDR3 sequences, 25% to 35% appearing once. This chain links TRBV27 with TRBJ2-7, with TRBD1 identical over 7 bases. This sequence was found in a human donor with active COVID-19. The donor label of this sample is uncertain. The sequencing input was blood. Written as DNA, the CDR3 is TGTGCCAGCAGGACAGGGTTACGCGAGCAGTACTTC. It translates to CASRTGLREQYF.